The 15 T cell receptor beta chains below were found in one sample sequenced in a study of shared clonotypes between healthy human individuals. Sequenced by immunoSEQ multiplex PCR; TCRdb stores in-frame clones only, minus some. The table lists about 2 million clones, 95% of them singletons. The sequenced sample consisted of naive CD4+ T cells sorted from blood. Subset of the sample: CD45RA+ positively selected. These receptors were taken from a man aged 18 to 30 in good health.

The V and J genes are TRBV6-1 and TRBJ1-5; unclear D gene. V was cut by 0 bases and J by 6 bases, with 9 bases left in between. Germline values: CDR1 MNHNS, CDR2 SASEGT. This CDR3 has 14 residues. The CDR3 region is CASSEALESQPQHF. The CDR3 DNA reads TGTGCCAGCAGTGAAGCATTGGAGAGTCAGCCCCAGCATTTT.

The V gene is TRBV6-1, the J gene TRBJ2-7; D remains unclear. V was trimmed by 8 bases and J by 3 bases, leaving 11 bases between them. Germline V gene data show CDR1 as MNHNS and CDR2 as SASEGT. The CDR3 runs to 12 residues. The CDR3 loop is CASVGVIYEQYF. The DNA for the CDR3 is TGTGCCAGCGTTGGGGTGATCTACGAGCAGTACTTC.

The rearrangement links TRBV4-1 to TRBJ2-5; possible D gene TRBD2, 7 bases. The CDR3 is 17 amino acids. CDR1 is MGHRA and CDR2 is YSYEKL in the germline V gene. With 0 bases removed from V and 5 bases from J, the gap between germline ends came to 19 bases. In DNA, the CDR3 is TGCGCCAGCAGCCAAGATACCTGGAGGGGGAGGGGCGAGACCCAGTACTTC. It translates to CASSQDTWRGRGETQYF.

This chain uses TRBV18 with TRBJ1-1; TRBD1 is a possible D gene (5 bases). This CDR3 is 15 amino acids long. Germline V lookup: CDR1 KGHSH, CDR2 LQKENI. V lost 3 bases and J 4 bases, leaving 15 bases between the germline ends. The CDR3 bases are TGTGCCAGCTCACCTGGTATGGGGGGGATCACTGAAGCTTTCTTT. Translated, it gives CASSPGMGGITEAFF.

The chain is built from TRBV19 and TRBJ2-7; TRBD2 matches at 14 bases. The CDR3 has 18 amino acids. Trimming cost V 3 bases and J 2 bases; bases outside gene matches: 9. The V gene's germline CDR1 is LNHDA and CDR2 SQIVND (reference sequence). The CDR3 nucleotides are TGTGCCAGTAGTATCCCGATAGGACTAGCGGGAGGCCCCTACGAGCAGTACTTC. Amino acid sequence: CASSIPIGLAGGPYEQYF.

The CDR3: CASLQQGVAETQYF. The CDR3 region has the DNA TGTGCCAGCTTACAACAGGGGGTGGCGGAGACCCAGTACTTC. The chain joins TRBV5-4 to TRBJ2-5; TRBD1 aligns across 8 bases. Per the germline V gene, CDR1 is SGHNT and CDR2 is YYREEE (reference sequence). The CDR3 is 14 amino acids. The J segment lost 5 bases and the V segment lost 7 bases, leaving 10 bases of the junction unmatched.

This clone was counted a single time. The chain joins TRBV6-5 to TRBJ1-1, with a tentative D call TRBD1 (5 bases). The germline V gene has CDR1 MNHEY and CDR2 SVGAGI. Trimming cost V 6 bases and J 5 bases, with 13 bases left between them. This CDR3 spans 13 amino acids. In DNA, the CDR3 is TGTGCCAGCAGCCTGGTGAGGGGAACTGAAGCTTTCTTT. Its protein product is CASSLVRGTEAFF.

The CDR3, as DNA: TGCGCCAGCAGCACAGGAGAGACCCAGTACTTC. It is translated as CASSTGETQYF. The V gene is TRBV5-1, the J gene TRBJ2-5; TRBD1 might be the D (5 bases). Germline assignment: CDR1 SGHRS and CDR2 YFSETQ. V was shortened by 4 bases and J by 4 bases, with 5 bases between the two germline ends. The CDR3 length is 11 residues.

Points on this clone: The same CDR3 is also encoded by other DNA sequences in this sample. The CDR3 sequence: CASSPGTGFYEQYF. CDR3 in DNA: TGTGCCAGCTCACCCGGGACAGGCTTCTACGAGCAGTACTTC. The V call is TRBV18, the J call TRBJ2-7; 8 bases align to TRBD1. V shed 3 bases, J shed 3 bases, and the junction held 4 bases outside the gene matches. Germline V gene lookup returns CDR1 KGHSH and CDR2 LQKENI. The CDR3 length is 14 residues.

This clone was counted once. This rearrangement joins TRBV9 to TRBJ2-7; D is unclear. Deletions cut 0 bases from V and 3 bases from J, with 7 bases between. The CDR3 contains 13 residues. CDR1 and CDR2 from the germline V gene are SGDLS and YYNGEE. The CDR3 coding sequence is TGTGCCAGCAGCGTAGACTGGAACTACGAGCAGTACTTC. Protein sequence: CASSVDWNYEQYF.

This chain connects TRBV11-1 to TRBJ2-5; D remains unclear. V was trimmed by 3 bases and J by 3 bases, leaving 8 bases between them. The germline CDR1 and CDR2 sequences are SGHAT and FQDESV (reference sequence). CDR3 length equals 13 residues. The CDR3 spells CASSFGNEETQYF. The DNA for the CDR3 is TGTGCCAGCAGCTTTGGTAACGAAGAGACCCAGTACTTC.

The chain links TRBV19 to TRBJ1-1; D ambiguous. The V gene lost 2 bases and the J gene lost 0 bases, with 7 bases spanning the gap. The CDR3 loop spans 14 amino acids. Germline CDR1 LNHDA, CDR2 SQIVND (reference sequence). The CDR3 sequence: CASSIKGMNTEAFF. The DNA for the CDR3 is TGTGCCAGTAGTATAAAAGGGATGAACACTGAAGCTTTCTTT.

V and J are TRBV10-3 and TRBJ1-4; D not resolved. The germline CDR1 and CDR2 sequences are ENHRY and SYGVKD. V gave up 6 bases and J gave up 6 bases, with 11 bases separating them. The CDR3 runs 13 residues. Here the CDR3 reads CAISRGGDEKLFF. The CDR3 DNA sequence: TGTGCCATCAGCCGGGGAGGCGATGAAAAACTGTTTTTT.

The J gene is TRBJ2-2, the V gene TRBV18, with 7 bases fitting TRBD1. The V gene's germline CDR1 is KGHSH and CDR2 LQKENI. V dropped 6 bases and J dropped 7; count of bases not matched to a gene: 5. CDR3 length: 13 amino acids. In DNA, the CDR3 is TGTGCCAGCTCGAGGGACAGATACGGGGAGCTGTTTTTT. As protein: CASSRDRYGELFF.

This chain links TRBV4-2 with TRBJ1-5, with 8 bases lining up with TRBD1. Germline values: CDR1 LGHNA, CDR2 YNFKEQ. This CDR3 is 15 amino acids long. The V gene end was trimmed by 0 bases and the J gene end by 4 bases; junction bases not matched to a gene: 2. CDR3 in DNA: TGTGCCAGCAGCCAAGAACAGGGGGAGAATCAGCCCCAGCATTTT. Translating gives CASSQEQGENQPQHF.